What follows are 17 T cell receptor beta chains derived from one specimen sequenced in a study of blood T cell repertoires in COVID-19. Assay used: immunoSEQ multiplex PCR; TCRdb lists only in-frame clones, some missing. The repertoire includes approximately 48,000 clones, more than 70% of them detected once, and approximately 6.4% sits in the top ten. The sequenced sample was peripheral blood. The receptors originated from a man aged 60 to 69 with acute or convalescent COVID-19.

The chain recombines TRBV27 with TRBJ2-3; D is possibly TRBD2 (6 bases). The CDR3 consists of 15 residues. V was clipped by 3 bases and J by 2 bases, with 12 bases between them. CDR1 is MNHEY, CDR2 SMNVEV, per germline (reference sequence). As DNA, the CDR3 is TGTGCCAGCAGTTTCCGAGCGGGCCCCACAGATACGCAGTATTTT. It is translated as CASSFRAGPTDTQYF.

The genes are TRBV30 and TRBJ1-3; D is ambiguous. The germline CDR1 and CDR2 sequences are GTSNPN and SVGIG (reference sequence). This CDR3 has 20 residues. V lost 5 bases, J lost 6 bases, and 35 bases lay in between. This CDR3 is CAWEKYRAGRRPSLENTIYF. CDR3 bases: TGTGCCTGGGAGAAATACCGCGCGGGAAGGCGGCCTTCTCTGGAAAACACCATATATTTT. Full variable domain (remainder filled in from reference TRBV30 and TRBJ1-3): SQTIHQWPATLVQPVGSPLSLECTVEGTSNPNLYWYRQAAGRGLQLLFYSVGIGQISSEVPQNLSASRPQDRQFILSSKKLLLSDSGFYLCAWEKYRAGRRPSLENTIYFGEGSWLTVV.

This clone came up once. The chain employs TRBV28 and TRBJ2-6; D gene uncertain. From germline, CDR1 is MDHEN and CDR2 SYDVKM. There are 13 residues in the CDR3. V shed 11 bases and J shed 0 bases, with 8 bases lying between them. The CDR3 sequence: CASHSSGANVLTF. For the CDR3, the DNA is TGTGCCTCCCACAGCTCTGGGGCCAACGTCCTGACTTTC.

This clone was seen a few times. The CDR3 bases are TGTGCCAGTCCTAGGCGGGGGCAGTATCAGCCCCAGCATTTT. Translated, it gives CASPRRGQYQPQHF. The chain links TRBV19 to TRBJ1-5, with D possibly TRBD1 on 6 matching bases. The CDR3 is 14 residues long. V was clipped by 8 bases and J by 5 bases, with 16 bases between them. Per the germline V gene, CDR1 is LNHDA and CDR2 is SQIVND (reference sequence).

The genes are TRBV7-6 and TRBJ2-1; 10 bases are a match to TRBD1. This CDR3 has 17 amino acids. Germline assignment: CDR1 SGHVS and CDR2 FNYEAQ. Trimming cost V 0 bases and J 3 bases; bases outside gene matches: 5. The CDR3 loop is CASSLALGDRGYNEQFF. The CDR3 DNA sequence: TGTGCCAGCAGCTTAGCTCTAGGGGACAGGGGCTACAATGAGCAGTTCTTC.

Only one count was recorded for this clone. The chain carries TRBV12-3 or TRBV12-4 and TRBJ2-7; D is unresolved. The CDR3 extends over 13 amino acids. Trimming removed 6 bases from V and 7 bases from J, with 16 bases in between. For the CDR3, the DNA is TGTGCCAGCAGACCTGACTCCACACGGGAGCAGTACTTC. This codes for CASRPDSTREQYF.

The V and J genes are TRBV27 and TRBJ1-2; 8 nucleotides line up with TRBD1. The CDR3 loop spans 16 amino acids. With 2 bases clipped from V and 8 bases from J, the junction kept 13 bases outside the gene matches. Per the germline V gene, CDR1 is MNHEY and CDR2 is SMNVEV (reference sequence). CDR3 amino acids: CASSLTILGQGGGYTF. CDR3 in DNA: TGTGCCAGCAGTTTAACAATTCTCGGACAGGGCGGCGGCTACACCTTC.

The chain carries TRBV7-9 and TRBJ2-2; D is unclear. Trimming left V 3 bases short and J 7 bases short, with 6 bases between. This CDR3 spans 12 amino acids. The germline V gene encodes CDR1 SEHNR and CDR2 FQNEAQ (reference sequence). The CDR3 region has the DNA TGTGCCAGCAGCTTTGAGTTCGGGGAGCTGTTTTTT. This sequence encodes CASSFEFGELFF.

In DNA form, the CDR3 reads TGTGCCAGCACCGGGGACAGGGTAGGGGGAACTGAAGCTTTCTTT. Amino acid sequence: CASTGDRVGGTEAFF. The chain links TRBV2 to TRBJ1-1; 9 bases fit TRBD1. This CDR3 contains 15 residues. Trimming removed 7 bases from V and 5 bases from J; junction bases left unmatched: 11. Germline CDR1 is SNHLY and CDR2 is FYNNEI.

This rearrangement joins TRBV12-3 or TRBV12-4 to TRBJ2-7; no clear D gene. V was pared by 0 bases and J by 2 bases, with 5 bases between. The CDR3 length is 13 residues. The DNA of the CDR3 is TGTGCCAGCAGTTTAGCACAAGCCTACGAGCAGTACTTC. Translation gives CASSLAQAYEQYF.

The chain has TRBV7-9 and TRBJ2-5; D is perhaps TRBD2 (6 bases). Trimming took off 2 bases at V and 4 bases at J, with 11 bases between the two ends. CDR3 size: 14 residues. Looked up from germline, CDR1 is SEHNR and CDR2 is FQNEAQ (reference sequence). This CDR3 reads CASSLRMEGETQYF. DNA for the CDR3: TGTGCCAGCAGCTTAAGGATGGAGGGAGAGACCCAGTACTTC. Complete variable domain (other parts from reference TRBV7-9 and TRBJ2-5): DTGVSQNPRHKITKRGQNVTFRCDPISEHNRLYWYRQTLGQGPEFLTYFQNEAQLEKSRLLSDRFSAERPKGSFSTLEIQRTEQGDSAMYLCASSLRMEGETQYFGPGTRLLVL.

The table lists this clone with a count of one. This chain uses TRBV7-9 with TRBJ2-1; the match to TRBD2 covers 16 bases. Germline CDR1 is SEHNR and CDR2 is FQNEAQ (reference sequence). V was clipped by 6 bases and J by 9 bases; unmatched bases: 11. The CDR3 length is 17 residues. Written as DNA, the CDR3 is TGTGCCAGCAGGTCACCCGGGACTAGCGGGAGGGCCGGTGAGCAGTTCTTC. Its translation is CASRSPGTSGRAGEQFF.

The rearrangement links TRBV30 to TRBJ1-2, with D perhaps matching TRBD1 (5 bases). V was pared by 6 bases and J by 2 bases, with 13 bases between. This CDR3 region has 13 residues. The V gene's germline CDR1 is GTSNPN and CDR2 SVGIG (reference sequence). In DNA form, the CDR3 reads TGTGCCTGCACCCCCGGGGGGAACTATGGCTACACCTTC. The encoded protein is CACTPGGNYGYTF.

The chain employs TRBV27 and TRBJ2-1; 7 bases fit TRBD2. V was pared by 5 bases and J by 3 bases, with 10 bases of the junction left unmatched. CDR3 length: 16 residues. Germline loops: CDR1 MNHEY, CDR2 SMNVEV (reference sequence). CDR3 region: CASSASAGPLYNEQFF. The CDR3 DNA follows: TGTGCCAGCAGTGCCTCAGCGGGGCCCCTCTACAATGAGCAGTTCTTC.

The gene calls are TRBV5-1 and TRBJ2-2; 7 bases are a match to TRBD2. Germline V gene data show CDR1 as SGHRS and CDR2 as YFSETQ. V gave up 0 bases and J gave up 6 bases; unmatched junction bases: 8. CDR3 length: 16 residues. The DNA of the CDR3 is TGCGCCAGCAGCTTGGTCTCAGGACTAGGGGCCGGGGAGCTGTTTTTT. Translated: CASSLVSGLGAGELFF.

Only a few counts were recorded for this clone. The chain has TRBV28 and TRBJ2-7; TRBD1 aligns across 8 bases. The CDR3 runs to 14 residues. Germline V lookup: CDR1 MDHEN, CDR2 SYDVKM. With V trimmed by 7 bases and J by 1 base, 6 bases remained unmatched. The CDR3 loop is CASTDRVGSYEQYF. CDR3 DNA sequence: TGTGCCAGCACGGACAGGGTCGGGTCCTACGAGCAGTACTTC.

The CDR3 sequence is CASSLNRGPPLQETQYF. The CDR3 DNA sequence: TGTGCCAGCAGCCTAAACAGGGGGCCTCCCCTCCAAGAGACCCAGTACTTC. The chain has TRBV13 and TRBJ2-5; 9 bases agree with TRBD1. V trimming: 5 bases; J trimming: 1 base; junction bases outside the gene matches: 11. There are 17 residues in the CDR3. Germline CDR1 reads PRHDT; CDR2 reads FYEKMQ (reference sequence).